This TCR beta chain was found in a study of blood T cell repertoires in COVID-19. The CDR3 runs 15 residues. The J segment lost 6 bases and the V segment lost 4 bases, leaving 6 bases of the junction unmatched. Looked up from germline, CDR1 is SGHDT and CDR2 is YYEEEE. TCRdb's copy holds only in-frame clones and misses some; the assay was immunoSEQ multiplex PCR. There are 85,000 to 120,000 clones in the sample; almost 80% occur only once, and 9.8% lies in the top ten. This chain joins TRBV5-6 and TRBJ2-2, with 10 bases fitting TRBD1. The TCR comes from a man aged 55 to 70 with active or convalescent COVID-19. The sequenced material came from peripheral blood. The CDR3 coding sequence is TGTGCCAGCAGCAGTGGCGGGACAGGGGCCGGGGAGCTGTTTTTT. Protein: CASSSGGTGAGELFF. Supplemented by reference TRBV5-6 and TRBJ2-2, the full variable domain reads DAGVTQSPTHLIKTRGQQVTLRCSPKSGHDTVSWYQQALGQGPQFIFQYYEEEERQRGNFPDRFSGHQFPNYSSELNVNALLLGDSALYLCASSSGGTGAGELFFGEGSRLTVL.